The TCR beta chain described here comes from a study of blood T cells in healthy people across ages. This clonotype has a single count. The antigen remains undetermined. Broader study findings: Using unsorted PBMCs precluded a conclusive naive versus antigen-experienced comparison. Older age coincided with a roughly linear decline in TCR beta diversity per million T cells. The study found more naive CD4+ cells and higher diversity in long-lived than aged donors.

The authors ran a second PCR of roughly 6 to 12 cycles using a sample-barcoded 5' primer and a J-beta primer mix. TCRdb re-derived calls from the 5' RACE reads in MiXCR, one entry per CDR3 protein. This table holds around 800,000 distinct CDR3 sequences, around two thirds found once. The study drew donors from healthy Caucasian individuals in Russia aged roughly 6 to 100. Germline V gene data show CDR1 as SGHTA and CDR2 as FQGNSA. The CDR3 has 15 amino acids. Trimming cost V 1 base and J 3 bases, with 9 bases left between them. The receptor was isolated from a man aged 25 to 45 in good health. The chain carries TRBV7-2 and TRBJ1-4; D call uncertain. The specimen sequenced was blood. This CDR3 is CASSLVGSSNEKLFF. As DNA, the CDR3 is TGTGCCAGCAGCTTAGTCGGGTCGTCTAATGAAAAACTGTTTTTT.